The entry below gives a single T cell receptor beta chain sequence along with its context. This clone was recorded only once. Its antigen has not been determined. Per-base quality was not reported, and no clone a single base away is much larger than it. The data stem from a study of identifying expanded T cells in peripheral blood (dated by TCRdb to between 2018 and 2020). Regarding the research as a whole: Four technical replicates, made by sequencing separate aliquots from the same pool of genomic DNA, were compared pairwise.

TCRbeta CDR3 regions were profiled by bias-controlled multiplex PCR amplification of genomic DNA with the immunoSEQ Assay. Processing in the source paper ran as follows. To quantify the absolute abundance of each unique TCRbeta CDR3 region, the sequences were collapsed and filtered. Differential abundance was assessed using a binomial (Fisher-equivalent) model and a beta-binomial model in which time-dependent variance fitted from healthy donors was added. Clones with fewer than 5 combined templates were removed, and differential abundance was called for clones with a Benjamini-Hochberg FDR below 0.01. Beta-binomial variance was modeled as a function of total template count across the two samples using the form v = (b*log(k)+a)^2. TCRdb obtained this table from immuneACCESS and retained in-frame rearrangements with V and J assigned. These tables miss some clones; where compared with another copy, unresolved V genes account for less than half of the shortfall, and the remainder is unexplained. V and J calls and clone size are copied from that table; D and trimming were computed from the DNA. The sample includes 70,000 to 95,000 clones, with around nine tenths observed a single time. The ten largest clones take up 3.5% to 4.5% of the sample.

No immune events such as infections were documented for the healthy donors during the collection period. Healthy-donor blood repertoires served as a training cohort to calibrate time-dependent variance in a beta-binomial model of T-cell clone differential abundance. There were some ten healthy donors in the training cohort, of whom 3 were female and 7 were male. An age range of roughly 25 to 65 years, with an average of about 39 years, was recorded for the donors. Whole blood was collected from each healthy donor at three time points spaced around two weeks apart and obtained from a commercial supplier. For immunosequencing, genomic DNA was extracted from unsorted whole blood. V is cut by 3 bases and J by 4 bases, and the space between the germline ends is 9 bases. For CDR1 and CDR2, the germline V gene lists MNHNS and SASEGT. Including the terminal cysteine and phenylalanine, the CDR3 comprises 13 residues. Only CDR3 DNA remains: 39 bases, in frame from the first base.

Here is what the overall study found, with its caveats: Across all healthy-donor time intervals, the beta-binomial model significantly lowered both the number of clones called differentially abundant and the false-positive rate. Across all healthy donors, variance in clone template counts between approximately two-week samples was found to increase significantly with total template count. Roughly 1.2 differentially abundant clones were flagged by the binomial model between technical replicates, whereas about 16 and 19 were flagged over around two weeks and four weeks, respectively. The authors expected that over much longer intervals, such as months to years, biological variance in healthy repertoires might increase even further.

The receptor's source is a person aged 18 to 75 in good health. Material: blood. The chain is made from TRBV6-1 and TRBJ1-1; no D segment can be confidently identified. The DNA reads TGTGCCAGCAGTGAGTCGGGGAGCACTGAAGCTTTCTTT. Its translation is CASSESGSTEAFF.